A single sample gave rise to the 6 T cell receptor beta chains below, sequenced in a study of PD-L1 blockade in urothelial cancer. Time point specified: pretreatment peripheral blood. Sequencing used immunoSEQ multiplex PCR; TCRdb keeps in-frame clones, though not all of them. The sample lists approximately 90,000 clones, 84% seen once, with roughly 2% in the top ten. The specimen was PBMCs, collected around atezolizumab (anti-PD-L1) treatment. These receptors all come from a man aged 55-75 years with urothelial cancer.

The table lists this clone with a count of one. This chain uses TRBV11-2 with TRBJ1-2; 8 bases agree with TRBD1. Germline lookup yields CDR1 SGHAT and CDR2 FQNNGV. J lost 4 bases, V lost 6 bases, and 4 bases had no gene match. There are 13 residues in the CDR3. CDR3 protein: CASSFTGGYGYTF. The CDR3 nucleotides read TGTGCCAGCAGTTTCACAGGGGGCTATGGCTACACCTTC. Full variable domain (missing parts from reference TRBV11-2 and TRBJ1-2): EAGVAQSPRYKIIEKRQSVAFWCNPISGHATLYWYQQILGQGPKLLIQFQNNGVVDDSQLPKDRFSAERLKGVDSTLKIQPAKLEDSAVYLCASSFTGGYGYTFGSGTRLTVV.

The genes are TRBV2 and TRBJ1-5; 8 bases match TRBD1. The junction had 9 bases not matched to a gene; V was cut back by 7 bases and J by 1 base. The CDR3 is made up of 16 amino acids. Per the germline V gene, CDR1 is SNHLY and CDR2 is FYNNEI. The CDR3 nucleotides read TGTGCCAGCATAAGCAACAGGGGGTTGAGCAATCAGCCCCAGCATTTT. It specifies CASISNRGLSNQPQHF.

V and J are TRBV25-1 and TRBJ1-1; 8 bases align to TRBD1. The CDR3 runs to 12 residues. Germline V gives CDR1 MGHDK, CDR2 SYGVNS. Trimming took 8 bases from V and 11 from J; bases not matched to a gene: 10. The CDR3 spells CASRNAQGGAFF. In DNA form, the CDR3 reads TGTGCCAGCCGGAATGCACAGGGGGGGGCTTTCTTT.

The V call is TRBV30, the J call TRBJ1-2; D gene ambiguous. Germline V gene lookup returns CDR1 GTSNPN and CDR2 SVGIG (reference sequence). This CDR3 has 14 amino acids. Between the trimmed V and J ends, which lost 7 bases and 3 bases, there was a span of 18 bases. The CDR3 sequence: CASRTLPRDYGYTF. The CDR3 DNA follows: TGTGCCTCCAGAACCTTACCTCGGGACTATGGCTACACCTTC.

The sample holds one count of this clone. The chain links TRBV4-2 to TRBJ1-2, with D tentatively TRBD1 (5 bases). The CDR3 has 14 residues. V was trimmed by 1 base and J by 8 bases, leaving 14 bases between them. CDR1 is LGHNA and CDR2 is YNFKEQ in the germline V gene. In nucleotides, the CDR3 is TGTGCCAGCAGCCAAGTTCCCGGGGGGAGCGGCTACACCTTC. Amino acid sequence: CASSQVPGGSGYTF.

This sequence joins TRBV18 and TRBJ2-1, with 13 bases that match TRBD2. The V gene end was trimmed by 7 bases and the J gene end by 15 bases; junction bases not matched to a gene: 9. The CDR3 length is 13 residues. Germline V gene sequence: CDR1 KGHSH, CDR2 LQKENI. The CDR3 DNA reads TGTGCCAGCTTCTCCGGGACTAGCGGGGTTGGGTTCTTC. Translated: CASFSGTSGVGFF.